This T cell receptor beta chain was profiled in a study of cytomegalovirus exposure and HLA in healthy donors. Study-wide results and caveats: Investigators reported 150 to 200 TCR beta chains as tied to cytomegalovirus. The classifier, whose performance was assessed in both the original and validation cohorts, reportedly diagnosed cytomegalovirus status with high specificity and sensitivity.

Notes on this clone: Its antigen remains unknown.

TCRdb's copy holds only in-frame clones and misses some; the assay was immunoSEQ multiplex PCR. The table lists approximately 100,000 clones, roughly 90% of them singletons. Trimming took 6 bases from V and 5 from J, leaving 11 bases between them. Germline V gives CDR1 KGHSH, CDR2 LQKENI. The CDR3 totals 13 residues. The chain joins TRBV18 to TRBJ1-5; D not resolved. The receptor's source is a woman aged 18-30 years in good health and CMV-seronegative. The source material was PBMCs. The CDR3 nucleotides are TGTGCCAGCTCCGCTCACACAGATCAGCCCCAGCATTTT. Amino acid sequence: CASSAHTDQPQHF.